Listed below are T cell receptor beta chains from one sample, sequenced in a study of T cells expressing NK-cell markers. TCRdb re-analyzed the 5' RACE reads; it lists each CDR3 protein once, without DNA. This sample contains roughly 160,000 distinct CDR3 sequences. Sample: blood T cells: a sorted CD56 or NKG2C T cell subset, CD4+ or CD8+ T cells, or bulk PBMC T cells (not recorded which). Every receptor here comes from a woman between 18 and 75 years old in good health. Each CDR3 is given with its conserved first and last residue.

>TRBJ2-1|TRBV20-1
CSAGRGGSYNEQFF
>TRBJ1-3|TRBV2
CASSEVASSVAGNTIYF
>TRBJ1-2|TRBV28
CASSFGRGGGYTF
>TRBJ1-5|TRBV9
CASSVEGREGRNQPQHF
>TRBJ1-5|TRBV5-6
CASSLGGAGASNQPQHF
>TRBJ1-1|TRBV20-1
CSARSRVEAFF
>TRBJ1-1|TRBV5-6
CASSFISANTEAFF
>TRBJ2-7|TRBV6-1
CASSPPGIPYEQYF
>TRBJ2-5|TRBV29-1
CSVALAGERTQYF
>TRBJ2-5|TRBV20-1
CSAGTSGLYQETQYF
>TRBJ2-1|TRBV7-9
CASTPLRNEQFF
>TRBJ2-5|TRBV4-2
CASSPGTIKETQYF
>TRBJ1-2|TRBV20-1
CSARDRTGKTTYYGYTF
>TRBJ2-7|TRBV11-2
CASSRGNPRGEQYF
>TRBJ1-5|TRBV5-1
CASSLMGVRDQPQHF
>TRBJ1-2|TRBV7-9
CASSPRRDGYTF
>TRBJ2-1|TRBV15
CATSRDTTGGKFF
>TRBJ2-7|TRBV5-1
CASSLGQGRSYEQYF
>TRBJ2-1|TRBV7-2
CASSLASGQGNNEQFF
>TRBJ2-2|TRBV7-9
CASSPSGTSMVGELFF
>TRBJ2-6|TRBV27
CASSLSQANVLTF
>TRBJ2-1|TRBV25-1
CASSELLAGNNEQFF
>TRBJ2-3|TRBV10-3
CAISDVRLGEADTQYF
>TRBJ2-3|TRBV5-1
CASSLAPYIAGGPNTQYF
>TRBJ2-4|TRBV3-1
CASSQDSGGGAKNIQYF
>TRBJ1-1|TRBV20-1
CSAKLKLNTEAFF